The source of this T cell receptor (beta chain) is a study of technical replicates of blood from a few donors. Profiling relied on immunoSEQ multiplex PCR, and the TCRdb table lists in-frame clones only, not all of them. The sample consists of fewer than 85,000 clones, roughly 94% of them appearing once. The sample consisted of T cells isolated from PBMCs. The source is a human donor in good health.

The CDR3 is CASSQPARLFREQYF. CDR3 DNA: TGCGCCAGCAGCCAACCGGCAAGACTCTTTAGGGAGCAGTACTTC. This sequence joins TRBV4-1 and TRBJ2-7; D unclear. The germline gives CDR1 MGHRA, CDR2 YSYEKL. V was pared by 2 bases and J by 7 bases, with 18 bases between. The CDR3 is 15 amino acids.